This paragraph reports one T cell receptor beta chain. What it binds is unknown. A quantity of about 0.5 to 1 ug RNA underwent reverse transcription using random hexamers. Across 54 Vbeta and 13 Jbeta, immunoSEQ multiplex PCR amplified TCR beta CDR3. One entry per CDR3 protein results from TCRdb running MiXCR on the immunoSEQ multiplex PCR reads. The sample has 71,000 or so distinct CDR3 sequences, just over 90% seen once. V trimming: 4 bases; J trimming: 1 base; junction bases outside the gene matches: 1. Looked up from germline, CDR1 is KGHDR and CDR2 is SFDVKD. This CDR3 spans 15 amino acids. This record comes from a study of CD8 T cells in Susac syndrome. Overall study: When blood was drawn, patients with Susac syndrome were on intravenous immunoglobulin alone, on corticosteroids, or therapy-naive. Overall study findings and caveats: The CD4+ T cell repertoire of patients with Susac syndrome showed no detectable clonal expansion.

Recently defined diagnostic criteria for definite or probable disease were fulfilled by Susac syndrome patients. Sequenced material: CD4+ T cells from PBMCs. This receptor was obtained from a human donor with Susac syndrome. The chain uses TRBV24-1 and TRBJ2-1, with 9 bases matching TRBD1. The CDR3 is CATSEDRGSYNEQFF. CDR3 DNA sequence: TGTGCCACCAGTGAGGACAGGGGATCCTACAATGAGCAGTTCTTC.